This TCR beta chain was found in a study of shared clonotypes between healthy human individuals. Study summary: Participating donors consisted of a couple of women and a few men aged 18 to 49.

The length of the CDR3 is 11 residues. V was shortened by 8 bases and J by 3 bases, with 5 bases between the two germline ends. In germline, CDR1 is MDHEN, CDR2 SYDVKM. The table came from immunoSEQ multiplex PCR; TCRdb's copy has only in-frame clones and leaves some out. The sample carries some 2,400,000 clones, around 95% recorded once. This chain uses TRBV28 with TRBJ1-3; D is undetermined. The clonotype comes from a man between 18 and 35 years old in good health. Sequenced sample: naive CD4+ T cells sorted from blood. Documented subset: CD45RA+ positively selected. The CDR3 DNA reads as TGTGCCAGCTGCTTTGGAAACACCATATATTTT. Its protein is CASCFGNTIYF.